In this sample, the clone carrying this T cell receptor beta chain turned up many times. Its antigen is as yet unknown. The data belong to a study of T-cell reconstitution after alpha-beta-depleted transplantation in children. Findings and caveats of the study: From newly produced T cells came most of the T-cell counts and diversity one year after transplant.

The germline gives CDR1 LGHDT, CDR2 YNNKEL (reference sequence). With 1 base removed from V and 2 bases from J, the gap between germline ends came to 0 bases. This CDR3 comprises 11 residues. Using unique molecular identifiers, the investigators prepared the TCRbeta library. Using its own MiXCR run on the PCR reads, TCRdb lists one record per CDR3 protein. The table has 250,000 to 300,000 distinct CDR3 sequences, approximately 7.3% seen once. The sequence was obtained from a female patient aged 2-15 years who had a stem cell transplant for Fanconi anemia, so the T cells may come from the graft donor. V gene TRBV3-1 combines with J gene TRBJ2-7, with D hard to call. The source material was peripheral blood, sampled 360 days after TCRalphabeta/CD19-depleted stem cell transplant. Here the CDR3 DNA reads TGTGCCAGCAGCCAAGCCTACGAGCAGTACTTC. As protein: CASSQAYEQYF.